The rows below give T cell receptor beta chains drawn from one sample of a study of T cell repertoires in cytomegalovirus infection. TCRdb re-analysed the reads in MiXCR, keeping a single row per CDR3 protein. The sample consists of approximately 910,000 distinct CDR3 sequences, approximately 31% of them appearing once. These receptors' targets are unknown. Sequencing was performed on cultured CD8+ T cells from PBMCs, taken from culture after CMV antigen stimulation. Receptor source: a human donor in good health (CMV status not recorded). Some clones in this sample may be carry-over from other donors' samples. Both conserved end residues are part of each CDR3. The D gene is left open where the match is weak. Some rows have no size entry. The others give once, few or many, or a class for an expanded clone.

CDR3 DNA	CDR3 protein	D gene	V gene	clone size	J gene
TGTGCCATCAGTACAGGGTTCTATGGCTACACCTTC	CAISTGFYGYTF	NA	TRBV12-3/TRBV12-4	NA	TRBJ1-2
TGTGCCAGCAGCTCTCGGGGGGCAGCGGTCTACGAGCAGTACTTC	CASSSRGAAVYEQYF	NA	TRBV13	NA	TRBJ2-7
TGTGCCAGCAGCTTAGTTGGAGCGGGGGGGCCCTACAATGAGCAGTTCTTC	CASSLVGAGGPYNEQFF	TRBD2	TRBV7-8	NA	TRBJ2-1
TGTGCCAGCAGTTGGGTGGCCCACTTTACAGGATCCAGCTCCTACGAGCAGTACTTC	CASSWVAHFTGSSSYEQYF	NA	TRBV12-3/TRBV12-4	NA	TRBJ2-7
TGTGCCAGCAGCCGAGGGACAGGGGTGAGAGAGACCCAGTACTTC	CASSRGTGVRETQYF	TRBD1	TRBV7-9	NA	TRBJ2-5
TGTGCCAGCAGCGCGGGCTTGACCCGTGGCTACACCTTC	CASSAGLTRGYTF	NA	TRBV9	NA	TRBJ1-2
TGTGCCAGCAGTTCCTCTGGACAGATCTCGAACACCGGGGAGCTGTTTTTT	CASSSSGQISNTGELFF	NA	TRBV27	NA	TRBJ2-2
TGTGCCAGCAGTGAAGGCGGCCATCTAGACTCCTATGGCTACACCTTC	CASSEGGHLDSYGYTF	NA	TRBV6-1	few	TRBJ1-2
TGTGCCAGCAGCCCCAAGGGAGGGGGTCGTATACGAGAGCAGTACTTC	CASSPKGGGRIREQYF	NA	TRBV7-3	NA	TRBJ2-7
TGTGCCAGCAGCTTAAACAATTACGACTGGTACAATGAGCAGTTCTTC	CASSLNNYDWYNEQFF	NA	TRBV11-2	NA	TRBJ2-1
TGTGCCAGTTCCAACCTAGCGGCGAACTACGAGCAGTACTTC	CASSNLAANYEQYF	TRBD2	TRBV7-1	NA	TRBJ2-7
TGTGCCAGCAGCGACCTTGCGGAGGGAAAACTGTTTTTT	CASSDLAEGKLFF	NA	TRBV5-4	few	TRBJ1-4
TGTGCCAGCAACTTAGGACAGGGACATTACGAGCAGTACTTC	CASNLGQGHYEQYF	TRBD1	TRBV7-2	NA	TRBJ2-7
TGTGCCACCGGTTTCGGGACTAGCTTCGCAGATACGCAGTATTTT	CATGFGTSFADTQYF	TRBD2	TRBV15	NA	TRBJ2-3
TGTGCCAGCAGCCCCGGGGGCAATCAGCCCCAGCATTTT	CASSPGGNQPQHF	NA	TRBV7-6	many	TRBJ1-5
TGCAGCGCTCTGGGGAGGGCTAGCGGGGGGCGTGGGGCCAACGTCCTGACTTTC	CSALGRASGGRGANVLTF	TRBD2	TRBV29-1	few	TRBJ2-6
TGTGCCGGCAGCCTTAGGGACAGGGGCGTAAATGAGCAGTTCTTC	CAGSLRDRGVNEQFF	TRBD1	TRBV5-3	NA	TRBJ2-1
TGTGCCAGGAGCCCTGGAGGGTTCAGGGATGGAACAGATACGCAGTATTTT	CARSPGGFRDGTDTQYF	NA	TRBV7-8	NA	TRBJ2-3
TGTGCCAGCAGTCCGTCAGGGGTCTTATCACCCCTCCACTTT	CASSPSGVLSPLHF	NA	TRBV27	few	TRBJ1-6
TGTGCCAGCAGCGTTCCTGGTAGCGGGGGATACACCGGGGAGCTGTTTTTT	CASSVPGSGGYTGELFF	TRBD2	TRBV5-5	few	TRBJ2-2
TGCAGCGTTGAAGGGACAGGCCGCTATGGCTACACCTTC	CSVEGTGRYGYTF	TRBD1	TRBV29-1	NA	TRBJ1-2
TGTGCCAGCAGTCCCTTCCCGGGGGGCTCTGGAAACACCATATATTTT	CASSPFPGGSGNTIYF	NA	TRBV27	NA	TRBJ1-3
TGTGCCAGCAGTCTCCCCGGCGGGACATGGGACCACAATGAGCAGTTCTTC	CASSLPGGTWDHNEQFF	NA	TRBV12-3/TRBV12-4	few	TRBJ2-1
TGTGCCAGCAAAACCGGGACAGGAGCCAAAAACATTCAGTACTTC	CASKTGTGAKNIQYF	TRBD1	TRBV25-1	NA	TRBJ2-4
TGTGCCAGCAGTTACAGTGGATCTCGTAGCACAGATACGCAGTATTTT	CASSYSGSRSTDTQYF	NA	TRBV6-2/TRBV6-3	NA	TRBJ2-3
TGCGCCAGCAGCCAAGATGCTCTGGATGGGGCCGAGCAGTTCTTC	CASSQDALDGAEQFF	NA	TRBV4-3	NA	TRBJ2-1
TGTGCCAGCGGGGGGGCTTTCTTT	CASGGAFF	NA	TRBV12-3/TRBV12-4	few	TRBJ1-1
TGCAGCGTTGGTGGGACAGGGCTAACCGGGGAGCTGTTTTTT	CSVGGTGLTGELFF	TRBD1	TRBV29-1	NA	TRBJ2-2